A selection of T cell receptor beta chains follows, all from one sample in a study of cytomegalovirus exposure and HLA in healthy donors. Only in-frame clones appear in the TCRdb table, and some are missing; sequencing was by immunoSEQ multiplex PCR. Of approximately 120,000 clones in the sample, roughly a tenth are singletons; the top ten hold approximately 4.4%. The sequenced sample was PBMCs. Receptors were obtained from a woman aged 18-29 years in good health and CMV-seropositive. Each CDR3 is given with its conserved first and last residue. The D gene is left open where the match is weak. Only part of the rows carry a size: once, few, many, or a class if the clone is expanded.

len: 13; abundance: few; d_gene: .; v_gene: TRBV19; j_gene: TRBJ2-2; CDR3aa: CASSIINPGELFF; CDR3nt: TGTGCCAGTAGTATAATCAATCCCGGGGAGCTGTTTTTT
len: 15; abundance: few; d_gene: TRBD1; v_gene: TRBV4-1; j_gene: TRBJ1-1; CDR3aa: CASSQVGTAYTEAFF; CDR3nt: TGCGCCAGCAGCCAAGTGGGGACAGCTTACACTGAAGCTTTCTTT
len: 15; abundance: few; d_gene: .; v_gene: TRBV27; j_gene: TRBJ1-5; CDR3aa: CASRPQGIGNQPQHF; CDR3nt: TGTGCCAGCAGGCCCCAGGGGATAGGCAATCAGCCCCAGCATTTT
len: 13; abundance: .; d_gene: .; v_gene: TRBV9; j_gene: TRBJ2-1; CDR3aa: CASSARGNHEQFF; CDR3nt: TGTGCCAGCAGCGCCCGAGGGAACCATGAGCAGTTCTTC
len: 14; abundance: few; d_gene: .; v_gene: TRBV5-1; j_gene: TRBJ2-3; CDR3aa: CASSLGQGRDTQYF; CDR3nt: TGCGCCAGCAGCTTGGGGCAGGGTAGGGATACGCAGTATTTT
len: 17; abundance: .; d_gene: TRBD1; v_gene: TRBV30; j_gene: TRBJ2-2; CDR3aa: CAWMAGTGGRVTGELFF; CDR3nt: TGTGCCTGGATGGCCGGGACAGGGGGTCGTGTCACCGGGGAGCTGTTTTTT
len: 14; abundance: .; d_gene: .; v_gene: TRBV30; j_gene: TRBJ1-1; CDR3aa: CAWSDRVDSIGAFF; CDR3nt: TGTGCCTGGAGCGATAGGGTGGACTCGATAGGGGCTTTCTTT
len: 16; abundance: .; d_gene: TRBD1; v_gene: TRBV5-1; j_gene: TRBJ2-3; CDR3aa: CASSYLGQGTADTQYF; CDR3nt: TGCGCCAGCAGTTACCTCGGACAGGGTACGGCAGATACGCAGTATTTT
len: 14; abundance: few; d_gene: .; v_gene: TRBV14; j_gene: TRBJ1-4; CDR3aa: CASSHRTVNEKLFF; CDR3nt: TGTGCCAGCAGTCACAGGACAGTTAATGAAAAACTGTTTTTT
len: 16; abundance: .; d_gene: TRBD2; v_gene: TRBV5-8; j_gene: TRBJ2-3; CDR3aa: CASSLRTSGHTDTQYF; CDR3nt: TGTGCCAGCAGCCTTCGCACTAGCGGACACACAGATACGCAGTATTTT
len: 16; abundance: .; d_gene: .; v_gene: TRBV5-1; j_gene: TRBJ2-5; CDR3aa: CASSPAGHSIQETQYF; CDR3nt: TGCGCCAGCAGCCCTGCGGGTCACTCTATTCAAGAGACCCAGTACTTC
len: 13; abundance: few; d_gene: TRBD1; v_gene: TRBV5-1; j_gene: TRBJ2-3; CDR3aa: CASGTDTMDTQYF; CDR3nt: TGCGCCAGTGGGACAGACACGATGGATACGCAGTATTTT
len: 13; abundance: few; d_gene: .; v_gene: TRBV2; j_gene: TRBJ1-3; CDR3aa: CASVPGNGNTIYF; CDR3nt: TGTGCCAGCGTTCCGGGGAATGGAAACACCATATATTTT
len: 12; abundance: .; d_gene: .; v_gene: TRBV15; j_gene: TRBJ1-5; CDR3aa: CATSRLNQPQHF; CDR3nt: TGTGCCACCAGCCGCCTAAATCAGCCCCAGCATTTT
len: 13; abundance: .; d_gene: .; v_gene: TRBV6-6; j_gene: TRBJ1-5; CDR3aa: CASSYTYNQPQHF; CDR3nt: TGTGCCAGCAGTTACACATATAATCAGCCCCAGCATTTT
len: 13; abundance: .; d_gene: .; v_gene: TRBV7-9; j_gene: TRBJ1-5; CDR3aa: CASSLSPDQPQHF; CDR3nt: TGTGCCAGCAGCTTATCCCCTGATCAGCCCCAGCATTTT
len: 14; abundance: few; d_gene: TRBD1; v_gene: TRBV6-1; j_gene: TRBJ2-5; CDR3aa: CASSDQGARETQYF; CDR3nt: TGTGCCAGCAGTGATCAGGGGGCTCGGGAGACCCAGTACTTC
len: 15; abundance: .; d_gene: .; v_gene: TRBV11-3; j_gene: TRBJ2-3; CDR3aa: CASSDRAPSTDTQYF; CDR3nt: TGTGCCAGCAGCGACAGAGCCCCTAGCACAGATACGCAGTATTTT
len: 14; abundance: .; d_gene: .; v_gene: TRBV27; j_gene: TRBJ1-1; CDR3aa: CASRFRGVVTEAFF; CDR3nt: TGTGCCAGCAGATTCAGGGGAGTAGTGACTGAAGCTTTCTTT
len: 12; abundance: .; d_gene: TRBD1; v_gene: TRBV29-1; j_gene: TRBJ1-2; CDR3aa: CSVGTGAGGYTF; CDR3nt: TGCAGCGTCGGGACAGGGGCGGGTGGCTACACCTTC
len: 20; abundance: few; d_gene: TRBD2; v_gene: TRBV2; j_gene: TRBJ2-5; CDR3aa: CASSEGWTASGSPYQETQYF; CDR3nt: TGTGCCAGCAGTGAAGGGTGGACGGCTAGCGGGAGCCCGTACCAAGAGACCCAGTACTTC
len: 17; abundance: .; d_gene: .; v_gene: TRBV30; j_gene: TRBJ1-6; CDR3aa: CAWSVVKVAGAISPLHF; CDR3nt: TGTGCCTGGAGTGTGGTGAAAGTAGCAGGGGCAATTTCACCCCTCCACTTT